This note documents a single T cell receptor (beta chain) sequence. This sample is drawn from a study of Ad26.COV2.S vaccination and SARS-CoV-2 variants. Treatment indicated: over 15 received Ad26.COV2.S at low or high dose, single or two shots; a few received placebo; per-sample allocation not given. After the first vaccine or placebo injection, samples were drawn on day 63. Using immunoSEQ multiplex PCR, the repertoire was profiled, and TCRdb retains in-frame clones only, with some absent. The sample has 200,000 to 250,000 clones; roughly 90% are singletons. The source is a person between 18 and 59 years old who received the Ad26.COV2.S COVID-19 vaccine or a placebo. The specimen comprised peripheral blood, sampled in a trial of Ad26.COV2.S vaccine versus placebo.

The CDR3 spells CASSLGSFRGLDTEAFF. In nucleotides, the CDR3 is TGTGCCAGCAGTCTTGGCTCTTTCCGGGGGCTTGACACTGAAGCTTTCTTT. This chain joins TRBV27 and TRBJ1-1, with D maybe TRBD1 (6 bases). The ends were cut back, 5 bases at V and 3 bases at J, with 22 bases in the middle. CDR3 length: 17 amino acids. The germline gives CDR1 MNHEY, CDR2 SMNVEV (reference sequence).